The sequence of this T cell receptor (beta chain) was determined in a study of blood T cell repertoires in COVID-19. Overall study: Samples representing acute and convalescent COVID-19 were sourced from the United States, Italy and Spain. PBMCs, B-cell-depleted T cells, or T cells were the source of the cDNA or gDNA that made up the material.

The V gene lost 0 bases and the J gene lost 0 bases, with 7 bases spanning the gap. Germline V gene sequence: CDR1 SGDLS, CDR2 YYNGEE. The CDR3 runs 15 residues. Original data processing: The assay estimated nucleated cells by amplifying reference gene primers. Sequenced by immunoSEQ multiplex PCR; TCRdb stores in-frame clones only, minus some. The DNA was the basis for D and trimming; V, J and clone size are from that table. The sample has about 250,000 clones, roughly four fifths seen once. The receptor comes from a man aged 80 or over with acute or convalescent COVID-19. The source material was peripheral blood. The chain uses TRBV9 and TRBJ1-3; maybe TRBD1 (5 bases). The CDR3, as DNA: TGTGCCAGCAGCGTAGCAACAGGCTCTGGAAACACCATATATTTT. As protein: CASSVATGSGNTIYF.